This T cell receptor (beta chain) was retrieved from a study of shared clonotypes between healthy human individuals. As for the study in general: With ages of 18 to 49, the donors were two women and a few men. Notes on the study in general: When naive CD4 clonotypes were compared across a few donors, approximately 4.9% were shared. Large depth notwithstanding, sorted-subset sequencing proved incomplete by rarefaction.

As concerns this clone: Antigen unknown. Relative to the germline gene, one junction end is altered; a read error may explain this. Other DNA variants within this sample encode the same CDR3.

Naive CD8 cells, CD45RO-negative and positively selected for CCR7, excluded terminally differentiated effector memory CD45RA+ cells. The CDR3 has 15 amino acids. Germline V lookup: CDR1 MNHNS, CDR2 SASEGT. Samples underwent the assay at deep level. Produced via immunoSEQ multiplex PCR; TCRdb's table is partial and in-frame only. The sample carries about 1,800,000 clones, over 85% recorded once. The sequence came from a man between 18 and 35 years old in good health. The genes are TRBV6-1 and TRBJ2-7; no firm D call. The sample was naive CD8+ T cells sorted from blood. The CDR3 protein is CASSEIGATRNEQYF. The CDR3 DNA follows: TGTGCCAGCAGTGAAATCGGTGCTACCAGGAACGAGCAGTACTTT.